The present T cell receptor beta chain was sequenced within a study of T cells in Graves' hyperthyroidism and ophthalmopathy. TCR beta CDR3 regions were amplified from RNA. First-round RT-PCR targeting the TCR CDR3 was performed with the HTBI primer set. TCRdb used MiXCR to reprocess the multiplex PCR reads, holding one entry per CDR3 protein. This table has 360,000 or so distinct CDR3 sequences, roughly 19% appearing once. Trimming stripped 0 bases from V and 6 bases from J, with 9 bases between. CDR3 length: 13 amino acids. The germline V gene encodes CDR1 DFQATT and CDR2 SNEGSKA (reference sequence). General study points: A model of 13 V-J features distinguished ophthalmopathy from stable hyperthyroidism.

Graves' hyperthyroidism is called stable when ophthalmopathy does not progress within 18 months. Diagnostic assessment was based on clinical symptoms, serum thyroxine and TRAb, thyroid ultrasound and orbital computed tomography. This clonotype showed up many times. Its target is unknown. This TCR came from a young woman with Graves' hyperthyroidism. V is TRBV20-1 and J is TRBJ1-3, with no clear D. The sequencing sample was made of blood. The CDR3 DNA is TGCAGTGCTAGAGAGGTGACGACAAACACCATATATTTT. Residues: CSAREVTTNTIYF.